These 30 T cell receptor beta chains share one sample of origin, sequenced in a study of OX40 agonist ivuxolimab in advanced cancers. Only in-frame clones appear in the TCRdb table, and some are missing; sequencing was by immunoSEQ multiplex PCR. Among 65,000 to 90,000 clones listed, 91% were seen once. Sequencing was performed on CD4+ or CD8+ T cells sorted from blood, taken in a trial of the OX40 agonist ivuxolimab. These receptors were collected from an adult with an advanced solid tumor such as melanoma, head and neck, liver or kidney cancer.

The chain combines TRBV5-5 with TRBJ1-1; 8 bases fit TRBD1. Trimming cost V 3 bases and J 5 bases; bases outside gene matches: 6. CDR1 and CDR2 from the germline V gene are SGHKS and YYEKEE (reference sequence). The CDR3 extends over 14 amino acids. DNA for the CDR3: TGTGCCAGCAGCTCTGGACAGGGATGGACTGAAGCTTTCTTT. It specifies CASSSGQGWTEAFF.

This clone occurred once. The CDR3 reads CASSYSIGSPTDTQYF. In nucleotides, the CDR3 is TGTGCCAGCAGTTACTCGATCGGGAGCCCCACAGATACGCAGTATTTT. The chain joins TRBV6-5 to TRBJ2-3, with a tentative D call TRBD2 (6 bases). Trimming removed 0 bases from V and 2 bases from J, with 12 bases in between. Germline CDR1 MNHEY, CDR2 SVGAGI. The length of the CDR3 is 16 residues.

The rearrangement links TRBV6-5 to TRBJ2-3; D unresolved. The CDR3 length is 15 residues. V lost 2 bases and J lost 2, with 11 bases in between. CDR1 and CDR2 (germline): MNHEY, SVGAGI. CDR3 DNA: TGTGCCAGCAGTTACCTCCGGAGATCCACAGATACGCAGTATTTT. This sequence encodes CASSYLRRSTDTQYF.

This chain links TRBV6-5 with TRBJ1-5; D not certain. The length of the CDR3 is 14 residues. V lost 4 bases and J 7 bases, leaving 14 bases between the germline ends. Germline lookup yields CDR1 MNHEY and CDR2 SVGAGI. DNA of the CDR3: TGTGCCAGCAGTTTGTACGGGTCAGGACAGCCCCAGCATTTT. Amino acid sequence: CASSLYGSGQPQHF.

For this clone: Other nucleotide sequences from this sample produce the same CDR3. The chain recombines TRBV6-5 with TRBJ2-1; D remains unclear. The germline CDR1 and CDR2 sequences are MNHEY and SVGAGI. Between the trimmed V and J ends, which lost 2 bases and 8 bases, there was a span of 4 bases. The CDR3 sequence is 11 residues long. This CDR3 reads CASSYGHEQFF. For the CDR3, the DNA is TGTGCCAGCAGTTACGGACATGAGCAGTTCTTC.

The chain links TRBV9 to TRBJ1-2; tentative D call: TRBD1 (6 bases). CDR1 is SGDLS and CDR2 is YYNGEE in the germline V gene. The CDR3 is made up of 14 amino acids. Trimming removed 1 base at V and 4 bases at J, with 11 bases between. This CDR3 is CASSVRGRGYGYTF. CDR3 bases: TGTGCCAGCAGCGTAAGGGGGAGAGGCTATGGCTACACCTTC.

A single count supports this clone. CDR3 sequence: CASTLGRERKGSYNEQFF. The CDR3, as DNA: TGTGCCAGCACCCTAGGGCGGGAGCGGAAGGGATCCTACAATGAGCAGTTCTTC. V gene TRBV6-4 combines with J gene TRBJ2-1, with 7 bases lining up with TRBD2. In germline, CDR1 is MRHNA, CDR2 SNTAGT. The CDR3 length is 18 residues. Germline trimming cut 7 bases from V and 1 base from J; bases unmatched to any gene: 16.

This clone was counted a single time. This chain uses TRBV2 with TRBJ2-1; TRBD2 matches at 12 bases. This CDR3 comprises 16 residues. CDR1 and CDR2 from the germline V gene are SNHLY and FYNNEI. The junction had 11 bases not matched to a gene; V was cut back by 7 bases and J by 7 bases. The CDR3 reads CASIPPTSGSINEQFF. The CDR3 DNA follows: TGTGCCAGCATTCCCCCGACTAGCGGGAGTATAAATGAGCAGTTCTTC.

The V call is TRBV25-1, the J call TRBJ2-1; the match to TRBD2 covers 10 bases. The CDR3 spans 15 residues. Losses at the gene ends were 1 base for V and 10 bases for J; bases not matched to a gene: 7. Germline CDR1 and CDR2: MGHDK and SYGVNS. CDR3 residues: CASSELASGRREQFF. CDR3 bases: TGTGCCAGCAGTGAATTGGCTAGCGGGAGACGAGAGCAGTTCTTC. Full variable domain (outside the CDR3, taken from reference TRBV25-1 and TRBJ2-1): EADIYQTPRYLVIGTGKKITLECSQTMGHDKMYWYQQDPGMELHLIHYSYGVNSTEKGDLSSESTVSRIRTEHFPLTLESARPSHTSQYLCASSELASGRREQFFGPGTRLTVL.

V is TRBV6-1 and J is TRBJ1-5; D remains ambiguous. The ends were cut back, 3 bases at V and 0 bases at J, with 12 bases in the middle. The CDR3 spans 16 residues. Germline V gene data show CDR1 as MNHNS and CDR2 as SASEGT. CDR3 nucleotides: TGTGCCAGCAGTGAGTCGGAGGGATATAGCAATCAGCCCCAGCATTTT. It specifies CASSESEGYSNQPQHF.

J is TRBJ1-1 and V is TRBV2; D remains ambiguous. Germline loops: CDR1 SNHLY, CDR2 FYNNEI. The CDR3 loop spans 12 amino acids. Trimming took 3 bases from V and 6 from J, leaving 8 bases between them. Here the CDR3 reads CASSETWAEAFF. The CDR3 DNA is TGTGCCAGCAGTGAGACCTGGGCTGAAGCTTTCTTT.

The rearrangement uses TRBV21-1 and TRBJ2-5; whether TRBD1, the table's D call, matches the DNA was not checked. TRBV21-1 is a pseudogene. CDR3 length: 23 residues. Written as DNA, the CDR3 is TGTGCCAGCAGCAAAAAAACCCGACTTTTTTTTGGCCCCTCGAGGGGGTCGTCAGAGACCCAGTACTTC. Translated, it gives CASSKKTRLFFGPSRGSSETQYF.

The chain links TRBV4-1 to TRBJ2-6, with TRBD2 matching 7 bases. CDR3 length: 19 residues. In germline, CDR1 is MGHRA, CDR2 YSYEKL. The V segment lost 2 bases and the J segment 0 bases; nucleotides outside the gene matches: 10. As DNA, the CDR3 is TGCGCCAGCAGCCAATACAAGCGGGGTAACTTCTCTGGGGCCAACGTCCTGACTTTC. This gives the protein CASSQYKRGNFSGANVLTF.

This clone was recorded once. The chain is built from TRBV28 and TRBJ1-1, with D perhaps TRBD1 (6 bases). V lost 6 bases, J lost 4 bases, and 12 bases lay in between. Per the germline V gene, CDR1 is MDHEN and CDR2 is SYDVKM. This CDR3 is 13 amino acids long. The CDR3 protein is CASSKTGFTEAFF. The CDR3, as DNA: TGTGCCAGCAGCAAGACAGGCTTCACTGAAGCTTTCTTT.

The CDR3 bases are TGCGCCAGCAGTCGGCTCCCAGCCCCCCGGAAGACACTAAATAGCAATCAGCCCCAGCATTTT. Its translation is CASSRLPAPRKTLNSNQPQHF. J is TRBJ1-5 and V is TRBV23-1; D remains unclear. TRBV23-1 is an ORF, with its function uncertain. The CDR3 loop spans 21 amino acids. The V and J ends lost 4 bases and 0 bases respectively, with 28 bases between them.

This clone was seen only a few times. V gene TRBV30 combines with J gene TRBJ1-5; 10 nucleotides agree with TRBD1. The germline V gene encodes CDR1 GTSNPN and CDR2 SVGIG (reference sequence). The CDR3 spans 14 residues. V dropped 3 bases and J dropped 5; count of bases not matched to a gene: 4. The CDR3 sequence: CAWSHGTGDQPQHF. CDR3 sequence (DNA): TGTGCCTGGAGCCACGGGACAGGGGATCAGCCCCAGCATTTT.

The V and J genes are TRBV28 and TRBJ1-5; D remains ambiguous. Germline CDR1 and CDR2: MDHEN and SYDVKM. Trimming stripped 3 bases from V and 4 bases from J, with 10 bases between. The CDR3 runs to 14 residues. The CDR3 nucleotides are TGTGCCAGCAGTTTTGTCGATAGGAATCAGCCCCAGCATTTT. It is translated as CASSFVDRNQPQHF.

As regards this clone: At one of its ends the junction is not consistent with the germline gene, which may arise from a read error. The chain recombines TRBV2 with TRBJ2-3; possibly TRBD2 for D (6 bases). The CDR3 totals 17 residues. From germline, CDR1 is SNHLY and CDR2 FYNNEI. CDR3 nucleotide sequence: TGTGCCAGCAGCGAAGAAGCGGAGGGCCCAGACACAGATACGCAGTATTTT. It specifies CASSEEAEGPDTDTQYF.

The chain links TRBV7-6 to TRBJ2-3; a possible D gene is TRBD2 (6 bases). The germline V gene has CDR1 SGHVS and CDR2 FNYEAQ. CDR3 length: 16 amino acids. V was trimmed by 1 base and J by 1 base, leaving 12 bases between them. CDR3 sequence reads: CASSLGGTSRTDTQYF. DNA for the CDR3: TGTGCCAGCAGCTTAGGTGGGACTTCCCGCACAGATACGCAGTATTTT.

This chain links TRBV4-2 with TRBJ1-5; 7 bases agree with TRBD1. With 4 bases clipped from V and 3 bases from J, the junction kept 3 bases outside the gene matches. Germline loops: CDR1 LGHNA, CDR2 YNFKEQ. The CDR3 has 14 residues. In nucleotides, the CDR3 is TGTGCCAGCAGCCCGGGACAGTTCAATCAGCCCCAGCATTTT. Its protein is CASSPGQFNQPQHF.

CDR3 amino acids: CASSPLVGQPQHF. In DNA form, the CDR3 reads TGTGCCAGCAGCCCGCTGGTGGGTCAGCCCCAGCATTTT. The chain has TRBV6-5 and TRBJ1-5; D unresolved. Germline V gene sequence: CDR1 MNHEY, CDR2 SVGAGI. Trimming left V 6 bases short and J 6 bases short, with 12 bases between. This CDR3 has 13 amino acids.

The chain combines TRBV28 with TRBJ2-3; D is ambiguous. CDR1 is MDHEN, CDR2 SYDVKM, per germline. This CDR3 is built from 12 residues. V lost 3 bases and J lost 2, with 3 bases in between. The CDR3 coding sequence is TGTGCCAGCAGTTTTGCCACAGATACGCAGTATTTT. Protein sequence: CASSFATDTQYF.

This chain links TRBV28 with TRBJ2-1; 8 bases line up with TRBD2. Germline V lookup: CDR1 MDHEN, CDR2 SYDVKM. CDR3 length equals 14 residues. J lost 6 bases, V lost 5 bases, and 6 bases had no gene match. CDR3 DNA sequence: TGTGCCAGCAGTCCTTCGGGACTAGGCAATGAGCAGTTCTTC. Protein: CASSPSGLGNEQFF.

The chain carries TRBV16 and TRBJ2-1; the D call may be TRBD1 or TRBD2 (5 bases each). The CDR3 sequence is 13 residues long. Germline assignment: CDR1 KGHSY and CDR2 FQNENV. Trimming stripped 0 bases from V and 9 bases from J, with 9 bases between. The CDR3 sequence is CASSQSMGTEQFF. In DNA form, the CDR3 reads TGTGCCAGCAGCCAATCGATGGGGACTGAGCAGTTCTTC.

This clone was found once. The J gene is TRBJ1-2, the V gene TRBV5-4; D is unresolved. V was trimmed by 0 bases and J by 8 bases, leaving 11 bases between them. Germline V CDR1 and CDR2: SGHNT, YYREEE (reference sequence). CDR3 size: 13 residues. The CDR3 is CASSLDEGAGYTF. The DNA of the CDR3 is TGTGCCAGCAGCTTGGACGAGGGCGCCGGCTACACCTTC.

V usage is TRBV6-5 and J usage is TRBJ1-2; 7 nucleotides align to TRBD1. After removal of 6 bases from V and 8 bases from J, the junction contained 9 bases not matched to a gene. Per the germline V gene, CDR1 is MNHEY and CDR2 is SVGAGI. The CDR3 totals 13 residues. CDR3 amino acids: CASSSLYRGGYTF. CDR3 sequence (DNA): TGTGCCAGCAGCTCTCTCTACAGGGGAGGCTACACCTTC.

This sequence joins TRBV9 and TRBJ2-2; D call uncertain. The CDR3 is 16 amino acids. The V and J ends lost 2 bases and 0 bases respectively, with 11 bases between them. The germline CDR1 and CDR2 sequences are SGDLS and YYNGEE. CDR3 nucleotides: TGTGCCAGCAGCGTCAGAAGGGTCTCGAACACCGGGGAGCTGTTTTTT. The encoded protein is CASSVRRVSNTGELFF.

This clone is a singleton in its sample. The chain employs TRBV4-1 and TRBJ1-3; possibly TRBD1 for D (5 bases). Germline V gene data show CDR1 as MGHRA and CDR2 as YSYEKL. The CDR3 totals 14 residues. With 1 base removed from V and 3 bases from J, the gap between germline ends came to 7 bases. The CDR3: CASSQGRVGNTIYF. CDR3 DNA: TGCGCCAGCAGCCAAGGCAGGGTTGGAAACACCATATATTTT.

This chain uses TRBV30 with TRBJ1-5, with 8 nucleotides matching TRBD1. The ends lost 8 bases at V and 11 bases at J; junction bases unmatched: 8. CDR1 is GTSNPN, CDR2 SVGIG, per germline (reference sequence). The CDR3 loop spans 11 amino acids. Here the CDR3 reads CARQGASAQHF. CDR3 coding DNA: TGTGCCCGTCAGGGGGCTTCGGCCCAGCATTTT.

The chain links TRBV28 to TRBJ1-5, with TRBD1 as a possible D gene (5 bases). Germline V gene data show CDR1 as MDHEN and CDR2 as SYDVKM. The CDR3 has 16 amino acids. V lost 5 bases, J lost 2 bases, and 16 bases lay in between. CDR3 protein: CASSRANWGGNQPQHF. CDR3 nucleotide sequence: TGTGCCAGCAGTCGGGCAAATTGGGGGGGCAATCAGCCCCAGCATTTT.